The rows below give T cell receptor beta chains drawn from one sample of a study of post-analysis software for immune sequencing data. MiXCR, applied by TCRdb to the PCR reads, yields one record per CDR3 protein. The table has hundreds of thousands of distinct CDR3 sequences, under 70% seen once; the top ten hold approximately 4.4%. Sequencing used blood. Source of these receptors: a girl under 18 with multiple sclerosis. Both conserved end residues are part of each CDR3. Each record gives: CDR3 DNA, CDR3 protein, V gene, CDR3 length, J gene, clone size, D gene. D genes are given only for firm matches. Size tells how often a clone was seen (once, few, many) or the class of an expanded clone, and some rows leave it out.

DNA: TGTGCCAGCAGCCGAAAACAGGTCGACAATGAGCAGTTCTTC
CDR3: CASSRKQVDNEQFF
V: TRBV3-1
length: 14
J: TRBJ2-1
size: once
D: -

DNA: TGTGCCAATCGACAGGGTTCAGCTAACTATGGCTACACCTTC
CDR3: CANRQGSANYGYTF
V: TRBV2
length: 14
J: TRBJ1-2
size: -
D: TRBD1

DNA: TGTGCCAGCAGTTACTCATCGCAATCGAGGGAGACCCAGTACTTC
CDR3: CASSYSSQSRETQYF
V: TRBV6-5
length: 15
J: TRBJ2-5
size: -
D: -

DNA: TGTGCCAGCGGCATCCCGGGACAGGGCTGGGAGCAGTACTTC
CDR3: CASGIPGQGWEQYF
V: TRBV6-5
length: 14
J: TRBJ2-7
size: -
D: TRBD1

DNA: TGTGCCAGCTCACTCGGACTAGCGGGGGTATCCTCATACGAGCAGTACTTC
CDR3: CASSLGLAGVSSYEQYF
V: TRBV18
length: 17
J: TRBJ2-7
size: -
D: TRBD2

DNA: TGCAGTCTAGGGGGAGGCGGGAGCTCCTACAATGAGCAGTTCTTC
CDR3: CSLGGGGSSYNEQFF
V: TRBV20-1
length: 15
J: TRBJ2-1
size: once
D: -

DNA: TGTGCCAGCAGTGAAGAGGGATATGGCTACACCTTC
CDR3: CASSEEGYGYTF
V: TRBV2
length: 12
J: TRBJ1-2
size: -
D: -

DNA: TGCGCCAGCAGCTTGGATCTCCTAGCGGGAGCCTACGAGCAGTACTTC
CDR3: CASSLDLLAGAYEQYF
V: TRBV5-1
length: 16
J: TRBJ2-7
size: -
D: TRBD2

DNA: TGCAGTGCTAGAAGGCGGGAGAGGGTGACTCAGTACTTC
CDR3: CSARRRERVTQYF
V: TRBV20-1
length: 13
J: TRBJ2-5
size: few
D: TRBD2

DNA: TGCGCCAGCGGATTAGCGGGAGGGCAAGAGACCCAGTACTTC
CDR3: CASGLAGGQETQYF
V: TRBV5-1
length: 14
J: TRBJ2-5
size: -
D: TRBD2